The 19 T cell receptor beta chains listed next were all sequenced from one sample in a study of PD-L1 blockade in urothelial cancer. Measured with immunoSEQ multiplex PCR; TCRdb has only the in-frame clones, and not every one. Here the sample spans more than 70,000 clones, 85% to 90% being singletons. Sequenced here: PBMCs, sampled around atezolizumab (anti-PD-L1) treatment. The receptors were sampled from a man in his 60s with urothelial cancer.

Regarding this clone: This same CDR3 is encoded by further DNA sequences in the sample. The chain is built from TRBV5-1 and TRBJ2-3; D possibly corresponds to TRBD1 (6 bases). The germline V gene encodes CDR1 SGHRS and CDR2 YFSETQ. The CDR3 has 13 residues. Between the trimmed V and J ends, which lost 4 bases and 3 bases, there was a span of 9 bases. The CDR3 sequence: CASSLQGTDTQYF. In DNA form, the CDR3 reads TGCGCCAGCAGCCTCCAGGGGACAGATACGCAGTATTTT.

As DNA, the CDR3 is TGTGCCAGCAGTTACTCGGCGGGGGGGCTGGAGACCCAGTACTTC. Protein: CASSYSAGGLETQYF. The J gene is TRBJ2-5, the V gene TRBV6-5; 9 nucleotides align to TRBD2. Germline CDR1 reads MNHEY; CDR2 reads SVGAGI. V was pared by 0 bases and J by 5 bases, with 4 bases of the junction left unmatched. The CDR3 consists of 15 residues.

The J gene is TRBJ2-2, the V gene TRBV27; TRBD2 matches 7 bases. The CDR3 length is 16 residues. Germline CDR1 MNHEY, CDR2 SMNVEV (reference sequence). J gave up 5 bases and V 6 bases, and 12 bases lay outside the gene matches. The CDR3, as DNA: TGTGCCAGCAGGGGACTACGGGTCATGCTTACCGGGGAGCTGTTTTTT. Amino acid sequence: CASRGLRVMLTGELFF.

This CDR3 reads CASSLRQIQETQYF. The CDR3 DNA reads as TGTGCCAGCAGCTTGAGACAGATCCAAGAGACCCAGTACTTC. The chain combines TRBV5-6 with TRBJ2-5; a possible D gene is TRBD1 (5 bases). Trimming shortened V by 1 base and J by 1 base, and 8 bases separated the two germline ends. This CDR3 is 14 amino acids long. The V gene's germline CDR1 is SGHDT and CDR2 YYEEEE.

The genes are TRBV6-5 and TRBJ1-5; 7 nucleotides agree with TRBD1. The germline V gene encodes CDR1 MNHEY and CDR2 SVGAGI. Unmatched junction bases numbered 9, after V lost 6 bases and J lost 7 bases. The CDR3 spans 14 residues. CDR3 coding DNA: TGTGCCAGCAGCTTTGACAGGGTCCGACAGCCCCAGCATTTT. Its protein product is CASSFDRVRQPQHF.

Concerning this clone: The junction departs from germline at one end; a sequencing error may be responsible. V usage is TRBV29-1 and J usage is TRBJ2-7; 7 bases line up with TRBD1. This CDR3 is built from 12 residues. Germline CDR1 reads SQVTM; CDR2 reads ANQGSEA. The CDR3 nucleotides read TGCAGCGTTGATTCGACAGGGATCCCCCAGGTCTTC. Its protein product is CSVDSTGIPQVF.

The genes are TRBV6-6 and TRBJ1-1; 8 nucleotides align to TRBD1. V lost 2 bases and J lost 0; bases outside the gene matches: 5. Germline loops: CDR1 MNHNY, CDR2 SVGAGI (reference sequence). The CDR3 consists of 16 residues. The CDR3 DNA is TGTGCCAGCAGTTACCTTACCAGGGGGCTGAACACTGAAGCTTTCTTT. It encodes CASSYLTRGLNTEAFF.

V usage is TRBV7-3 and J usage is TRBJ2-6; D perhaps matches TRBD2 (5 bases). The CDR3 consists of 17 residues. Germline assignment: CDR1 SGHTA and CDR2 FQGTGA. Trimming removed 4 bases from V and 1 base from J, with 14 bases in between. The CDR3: CASSSPLAYSGANVLTF. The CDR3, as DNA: TGTGCCAGCAGCTCGCCCCTAGCATATTCTGGGGCCAACGTCCTGACTTTC.

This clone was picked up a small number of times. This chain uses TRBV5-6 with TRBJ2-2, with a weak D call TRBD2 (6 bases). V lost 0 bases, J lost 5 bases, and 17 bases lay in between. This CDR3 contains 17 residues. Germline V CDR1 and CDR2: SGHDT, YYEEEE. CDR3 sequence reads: CASSLDLPGLGTGELFF. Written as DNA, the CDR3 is TGTGCCAGCAGCTTGGACCTTCCGGGACTCGGAACCGGGGAGCTGTTTTTT.

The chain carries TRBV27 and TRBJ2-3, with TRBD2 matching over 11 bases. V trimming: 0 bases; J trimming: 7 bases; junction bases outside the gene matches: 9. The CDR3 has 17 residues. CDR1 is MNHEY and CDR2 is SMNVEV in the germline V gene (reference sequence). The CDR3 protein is CASSLSIAGGPVYTQYF. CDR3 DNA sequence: TGTGCCAGCAGTTTATCAATAGCGGGAGGGCCCGTCTATACGCAGTATTTT.

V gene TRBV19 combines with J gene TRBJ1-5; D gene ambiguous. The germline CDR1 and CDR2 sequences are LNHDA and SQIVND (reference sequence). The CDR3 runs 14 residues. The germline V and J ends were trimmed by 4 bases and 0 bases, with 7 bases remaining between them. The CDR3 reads CASSKIFSNQPQHF. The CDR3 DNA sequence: TGTGCCAGTAGTAAAATCTTTAGCAATCAGCCCCAGCATTTT.

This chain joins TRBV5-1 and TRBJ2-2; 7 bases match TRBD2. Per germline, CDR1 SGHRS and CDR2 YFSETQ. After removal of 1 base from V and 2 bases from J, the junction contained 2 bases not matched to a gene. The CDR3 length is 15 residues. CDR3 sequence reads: CASSLSGKNTGELFF. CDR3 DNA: TGCGCCAGCAGCTTGAGCGGGAAAAACACCGGGGAGCTGTTTTTT.

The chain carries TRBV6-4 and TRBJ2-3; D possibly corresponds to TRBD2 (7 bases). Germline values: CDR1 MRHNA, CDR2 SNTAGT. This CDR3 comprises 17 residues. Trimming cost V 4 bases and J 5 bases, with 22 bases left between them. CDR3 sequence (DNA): TGTGCCAGCAGTGGACTAGTGGGGCGGGGGCTCGGAGATACGCAGTATTTT. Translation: CASSGLVGRGLGDTQYF.

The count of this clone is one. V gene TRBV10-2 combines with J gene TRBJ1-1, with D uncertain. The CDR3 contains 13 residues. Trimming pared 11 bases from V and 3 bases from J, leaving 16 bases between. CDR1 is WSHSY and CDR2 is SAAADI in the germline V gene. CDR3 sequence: CAEREGEHTEAFF. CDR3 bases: TGCGCCGAAAGGGAGGGAGAACACACTGAAGCTTTCTTT.

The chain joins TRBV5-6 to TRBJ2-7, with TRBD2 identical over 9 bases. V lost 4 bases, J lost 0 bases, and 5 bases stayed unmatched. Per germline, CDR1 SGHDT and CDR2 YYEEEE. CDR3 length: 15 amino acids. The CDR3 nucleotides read TGTGCCAGCAGCACCCTAGCGGGAAACTCCTACGAGCAGTACTTC. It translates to CASSTLAGNSYEQYF.

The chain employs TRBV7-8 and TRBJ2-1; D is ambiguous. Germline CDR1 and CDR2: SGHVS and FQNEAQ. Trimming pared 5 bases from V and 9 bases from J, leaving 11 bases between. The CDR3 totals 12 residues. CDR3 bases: TGTGCCAGCAGCCCCCCGCGCGCTGAGCAGTTCTTC. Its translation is CASSPPRAEQFF. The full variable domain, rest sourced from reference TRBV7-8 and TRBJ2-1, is GAGVSQSPRYKVAKRGQDVALRCDPISGHVSLFWYQQALGQGPEFLTYFQNEAQLDKSGLPSDRFFAERPEGSVSTLKIQRTQQEDSAVYLCASSPPRAEQFFGPGTRLTVL.

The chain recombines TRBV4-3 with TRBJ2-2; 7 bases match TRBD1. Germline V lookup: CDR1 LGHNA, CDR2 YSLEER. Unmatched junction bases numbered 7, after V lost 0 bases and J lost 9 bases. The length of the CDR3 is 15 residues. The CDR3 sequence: CASSQDETGNRELFF. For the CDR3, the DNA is TGCGCCAGCAGCCAAGACGAGACAGGGAACCGGGAGCTGTTTTTT.

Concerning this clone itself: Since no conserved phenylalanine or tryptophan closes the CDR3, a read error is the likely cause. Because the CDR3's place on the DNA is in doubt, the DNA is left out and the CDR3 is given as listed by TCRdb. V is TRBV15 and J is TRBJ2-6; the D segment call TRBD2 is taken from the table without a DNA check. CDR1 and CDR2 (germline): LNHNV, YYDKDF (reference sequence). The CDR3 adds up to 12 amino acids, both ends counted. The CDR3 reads CASMGKWAGFAS.

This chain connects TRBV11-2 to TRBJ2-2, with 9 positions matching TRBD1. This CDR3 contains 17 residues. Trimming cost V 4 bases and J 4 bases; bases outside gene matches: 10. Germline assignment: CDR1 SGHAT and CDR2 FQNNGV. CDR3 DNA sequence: TGTGCCAGCAGCTACCCGGGACAGGGTTCAATCACCGGGGAGCTGTTTTTT. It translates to CASSYPGQGSITGELFF.